This T cell receptor beta chain was profiled in a study of regulatory T cells in long-lasting Graves disease. As for time point: newly diagnosed GD, antithyroid drugs for less than 3 months. There was RNA extracted from PBMCs, and the TCR library was made from it. Points from the study as a whole: Patients whose Graves' disease persisted exhibited lower TCR diversity than those newly diagnosed. Under persistent disease, TRBV28, TRBJ1-2 and TRBJ2-5 were used preferentially. A greater number of public clonotypes (2,741) was shared by persistent patients than by new patients (approximately 880).

The sample holds many counts of this clonotype. Its antigen is undetermined. Library construction for TCR beta used iRepertoire HTBI primers and Arm-PCR of CDR3 regions. TCRdb called the multiplex PCR reads again in MiXCR, with one record for every CDR3 protein. The table shows a few hundred thousand distinct CDR3 sequences, with 10% to 15% occurring only once. Trimming took 6 bases from V and 6 from J; bases not matched to a gene: 17. Germline V gives CDR1 DFQATT, CDR2 SNEGSKA (reference sequence). The CDR3 sequence is 16 residues long. These records were also assigned to another study, of T cells in Graves' hyperthyroidism and ophthalmopathy. As that study records: Patients counted as stable if ophthalmopathy did not develop within 18 months.

The genes are TRBV20-1 and TRBJ1-2; 9 positions match TRBD1. The specimen comprised peripheral blood mononuclear cells (PBMCs), sampled at new diagnosis, from a patient treated with antithyroid drugs. The sequence was collected from a woman aged 18-29 years with Graves disease. The CDR3 spells CSADLTGTGSFDGYTF. The CDR3 region has the DNA TGCAGTGCCGACCTTACCGGGACAGGGAGTTTCGATGGCTACACCTTC.